This paragraph covers one T cell receptor beta chain sequence. This sample was taken from a study of response to subunit inactivated influenza vaccine. Each CDR3 protein is one row after TCRdb ran MiXCR on the RT-PCR reads. The data contain about 540,000 distinct CDR3 sequences, less than 25% of them singletons. The ends were cut back, 5 bases at V and 1 base at J, with 7 bases in the middle. Germline assignment: CDR1 MNHEY and CDR2 SMNVEV (reference sequence). The CDR3 runs to 13 residues. In addition, the sample was reused for a study of T cells expressing NK-cell markers. As reported in that work: 5'RACE template switching with UMIs generated TCR beta cDNA. For five or six donors, the dominant NKG2C+ clonotypes made up roughly 1.0-8% of their CD8+ T cells. Topping the CD3+CD56-NKG2C+ fraction as well were these clonotypes, in several donors.

The receptor was isolated from a man aged 45-65 years who received an inactivated influenza vaccine. Specimen: CD4+ T cells sorted from PBMCs, collected 11 to 12 days after vaccination. The rearrangement links TRBV27 to TRBJ2-3; D ambiguous. CDR3 in DNA: TGTGCCAGCAGTGTGCTCCGCACAGATACGCAGTATTTT. This encodes CASSVLRTDTQYF.